This T cell receptor beta chain was found in a study of blood T cells in healthy people across ages. Through a sample-barcoded 5' primer and a J-beta primer mix, a second PCR was run for roughly 6 to 12 cycles. MiXCR, applied by TCRdb to the 5' RACE reads, yields one record per CDR3 protein. The data show hundreds of thousands of distinct CDR3 sequences, with roughly 26% seen just once and approximately 2.9% held by the top ten. This CDR3 contains 14 residues. Per germline, CDR1 SGHRS and CDR2 YFSETQ. The germline V and J ends were trimmed by 2 bases and 7 bases, with 13 bases remaining between them. These records were also assigned to another study, of T cells of mothers and their children. That work states: The study recruited a few healthy Caucasian mothers and their six children as donors. Reads recorded for TCR beta CDR3 numbered over 9.5 million per mother and around 2.8 million per child. No persistent microchimeric T cell clones were detected at about 93 clones per million clonotypes sensitivity.

Input material: blood. This TCR was recovered from a boy aged 5-17 years in good health. This chain connects TRBV5-1 to TRBJ2-1, with D uncertain. DNA for the CDR3: TGCGCCAGCAGCTTTGGGGAAGCAAGTAATGAGCAGTTCTTC. Translated: CASSFGEASNEQFF. Variable domain in full (rest from reference TRBV5-1 and TRBJ2-1): KAGVTQTPRYLIKTRGQQVTLSCSPISGHRSVSWYQQTPGQGLQFLFEYFSETQRNKGNFPGRFSGRQFSNSRSEMNVSTLELGDSALYLCASSFGEASNEQFFGPGTRLTVL.